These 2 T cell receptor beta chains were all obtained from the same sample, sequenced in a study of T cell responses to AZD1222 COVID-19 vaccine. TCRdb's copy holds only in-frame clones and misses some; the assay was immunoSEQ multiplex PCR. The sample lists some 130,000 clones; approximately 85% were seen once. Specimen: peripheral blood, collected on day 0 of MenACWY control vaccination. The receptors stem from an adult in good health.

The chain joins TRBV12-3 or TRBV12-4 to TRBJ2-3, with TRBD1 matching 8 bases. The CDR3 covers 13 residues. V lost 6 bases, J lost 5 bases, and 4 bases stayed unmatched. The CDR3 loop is CASRVGQGDTQYF. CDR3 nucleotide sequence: TGTGCCAGCAGGGTTGGACAGGGAGATACGCAGTATTTT.

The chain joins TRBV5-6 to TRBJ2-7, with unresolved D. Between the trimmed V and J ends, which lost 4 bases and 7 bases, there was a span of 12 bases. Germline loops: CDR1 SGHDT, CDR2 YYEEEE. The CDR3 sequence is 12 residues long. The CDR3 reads CASSHPVGEQYF. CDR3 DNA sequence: TGTGCCAGCAGCCATCCCGTGGGGGAGCAGTACTTC.